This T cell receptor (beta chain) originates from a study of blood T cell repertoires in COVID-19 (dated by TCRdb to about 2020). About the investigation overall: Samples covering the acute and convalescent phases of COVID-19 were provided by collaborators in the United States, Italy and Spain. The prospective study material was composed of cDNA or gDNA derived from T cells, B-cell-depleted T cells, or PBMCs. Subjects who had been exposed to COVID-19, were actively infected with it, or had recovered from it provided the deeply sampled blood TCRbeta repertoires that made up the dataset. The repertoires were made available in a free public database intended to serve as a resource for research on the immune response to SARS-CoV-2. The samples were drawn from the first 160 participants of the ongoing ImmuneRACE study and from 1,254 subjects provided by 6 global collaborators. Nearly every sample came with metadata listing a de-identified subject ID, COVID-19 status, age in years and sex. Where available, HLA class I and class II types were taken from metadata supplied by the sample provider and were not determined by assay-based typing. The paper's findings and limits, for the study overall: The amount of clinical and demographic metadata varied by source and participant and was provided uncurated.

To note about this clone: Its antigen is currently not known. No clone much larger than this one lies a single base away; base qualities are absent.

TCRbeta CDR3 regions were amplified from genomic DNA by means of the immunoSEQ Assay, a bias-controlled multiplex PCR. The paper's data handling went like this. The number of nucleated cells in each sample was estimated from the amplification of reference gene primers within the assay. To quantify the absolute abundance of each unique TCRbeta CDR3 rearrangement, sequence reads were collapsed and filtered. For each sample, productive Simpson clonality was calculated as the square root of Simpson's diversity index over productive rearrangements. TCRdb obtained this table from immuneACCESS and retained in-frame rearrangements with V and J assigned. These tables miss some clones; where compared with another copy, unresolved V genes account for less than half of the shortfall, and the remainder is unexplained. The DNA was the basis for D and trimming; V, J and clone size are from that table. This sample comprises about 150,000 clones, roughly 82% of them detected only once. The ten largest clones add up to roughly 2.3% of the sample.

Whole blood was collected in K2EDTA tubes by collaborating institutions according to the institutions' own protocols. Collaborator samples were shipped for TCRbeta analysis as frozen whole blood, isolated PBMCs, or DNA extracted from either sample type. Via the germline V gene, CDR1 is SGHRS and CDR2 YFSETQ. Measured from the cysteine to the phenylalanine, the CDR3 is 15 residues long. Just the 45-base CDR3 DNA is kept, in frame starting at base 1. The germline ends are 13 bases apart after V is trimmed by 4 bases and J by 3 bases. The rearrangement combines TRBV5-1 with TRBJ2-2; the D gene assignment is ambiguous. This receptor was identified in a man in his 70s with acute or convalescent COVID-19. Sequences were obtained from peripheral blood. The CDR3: CASSPPSSDTGELFF. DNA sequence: TGCGCCAGCAGCCCGCCCTCATCAGACACCGGGGAGCTGTTTTTT.